Listed below are T cell receptor beta chains from one sample, sequenced in a study of CD8 T cells in ankylosing spondylitis. Each CDR3 protein is one row after TCRdb ran MiXCR on the 5' RACE reads. The repertoire holds a few hundred thousand distinct CDR3 sequences, with roughly 25% as singletons. Sequenced input: blood, either unsorted or a sorted T cell fraction (not recorded which). The receptors derive from a male donor with ankylosing spondylitis or in good health (not recorded which). The conserved cysteine and the conserved F or W are not part of the CDR3 here.

J gene,V gene,CDR3 protein
TRBJ1-6,TRBV30,AWRARDRDNSPLH
TRBJ2-2,TRBV6-5,ASTGVAGELF
TRBJ2-7,TRBV7-3,ASSLTARQGHFYEQY
TRBJ1-2,TRBV7-6,ASSRRQGGAYGYT
TRBJ2-1,TRBV12-3/TRBV12-4,ASSLMLAGDNEQF
TRBJ2-5,TRBV3-1,ASSQTTGEETQY
TRBJ2-1,TRBV11-2,ASSLSGEQF
TRBJ2-7,TRBV12-3/TRBV12-4,ASSLRGTNSYEQY
TRBJ2-1,TRBV7-2,ASSPGASYNEQF
TRBJ2-7,TRBV20-1,SVSSGTGQREQY
TRBJ2-7,TRBV5-5,ASSSRGGSVHEQY
TRBJ1-1,TRBV28,ASIPGYEENTEAF
TRBJ2-2,TRBV20-1,SARGGTLGTGELF
TRBJ2-3,TRBV24-1,ATEDRENTDTQY
TRBJ2-5,TRBV29-1,SVESVYQETQY
TRBJ2-3,TRBV24-1,ATGRGSTDTQY
TRBJ2-2,TRBV20-1,SARTGGGTGELF
TRBJ1-5,TRBV2,ASKDGQLNQPQH
TRBJ2-3,TRBV20-1,SARKQGIVDTQY
TRBJ2-2,TRBV5-5,ASSLFRDTGELF
TRBJ1-6,TRBV10-2,ASSVEQGALH
TRBJ1-2,TRBV7-9,ASSLGSTPAGDGYT
TRBJ2-1,TRBV12-3/TRBV12-4,ASSLRSYNEQF
TRBJ2-1,TRBV11-1,ASSNTGTSGGSSYNEQF
TRBJ2-7,TRBV20-1,SASSDSGSYEQY
TRBJ2-3,TRBV29-1,SVPEIAGGRSDTQY
TRBJ2-1,TRBV5-6,ASSSGVSNEQF
TRBJ2-3,TRBV25-1,ASGGGTDTQY
TRBJ2-5,TRBV20-1,SARVSPSSETQY
TRBJ2-3,TRBV27,ASSRTGGGTQY
TRBJ1-1,TRBV20-1,SARVPVGRGAEAF
TRBJ2-2,TRBV6-1,ASSPRGGVGELF
TRBJ2-1,TRBV28,ASRDSAYNEQF
TRBJ2-1,TRBV20-1,SAPASGGDSSYNEQF
TRBJ2-1,TRBV20-1,SAQPGGGARDEQF
TRBJ1-5,TRBV20-1,SARDGRQGNQPQH
TRBJ2-5,TRBV7-8,ASSLARTGGPETQY
TRBJ2-7,TRBV10-2,ASSETRGRSEQY
TRBJ2-7,TRBV6-1,AGGGVDRAGEQY
TRBJ2-3,TRBV10-3,AISAAGGRGTDTQY
TRBJ1-2,TRBV5-6,AISPGRVCGYT
TRBJ2-6,TRBV12-3/TRBV12-4,ASSYGTGRPGANVLT
TRBJ2-7,TRBV20-1,SALIAQGARGEQY
TRBJ1-2,TRBV4-1,ASGPSGFRGYT
TRBJ2-2,TRBV4-2,ASSLYWTGELF
TRBJ2-7,TRBV11-2,ASSRTGTGAGYEQY
TRBJ2-3,TRBV10-3,AISDSVSRDVGGRAGGTDTQY